This TCR beta chain was recorded in a study of low-dose radiotherapy and immunotherapy resistance in tumors. Study-wide background: On an every-two-weeks schedule, patients received intravenous nivolumab 240 mg, along with ipilimumab 1 mg/kg every six weeks. Aspirin was taken orally at 300 mg daily by patients, and this continued for four cycles from cycle 1 day 1.

Described time point: after trial treatment. Treatment given: LDRT plus nivolumab, ipilimumab, low-dose cyclophosphamide and aspirin (RACIN trial). Eligibility required advanced solid tumors lacking tumor-infiltrating lymphocytes. TRAV- and TRBV-specific primers primed first-strand cDNA, covering alpha and beta chains. PCR amplification of the TCRs was performed with Phusion for 20 PCR cycles, and it relied on a constant-region primer together with a V-primer adapter. It was by in vitro transcription that isolated mRNA was amplified. TCRdb fed the reads into MiXCR, producing one record per CDR3 protein. In the table there are 100,000 or so distinct CDR3 sequences, around 21% of which are singletons. V shed 5 bases and J shed 3 bases, with 16 bases lying between them. The CDR3 runs 15 residues. Germline assignment: CDR1 SEHNR and CDR2 FQNEAQ (reference sequence).

The V and J genes are TRBV7-9 and TRBJ1-2; possible D gene TRBD1, 6 bases. The specimen was PBMCs, collected after low-dose radiotherapy plus immunotherapy. The sequence was collected from a male donor with prostate cancer. The CDR3: CASSPRTVADYGYTF. The CDR3 DNA is TGTGCCAGCAGCCCCCGGACAGTGGCCGACTATGGCTACACCTTC.